This TCR beta chain was recorded in a study of OX40 agonist ivuxolimab in advanced cancers. Clones were read by immunoSEQ multiplex PCR, and TCRdb kept only the in-frame ones, dropping some. Of about 40,000 clones in the sample, around 86% are singletons; the top ten hold about 13%. The V and J ends lost 8 bases and 0 bases respectively, with 14 bases between them. The CDR3 extends over 15 amino acids. Germline V lookup: CDR1 SNHLY, CDR2 FYNNEI. The clonotype originates from an adult with an advanced solid tumor such as melanoma, head and neck, liver or kidney cancer. The chain couples TRBV2 to TRBJ1-3, with D maybe TRBD1 (5 bases). Sequencing was performed on CD4+ or CD8+ T cells sorted from blood, taken in a trial of the OX40 agonist ivuxolimab. CDR3 amino acids: CASCKGPSSGNTIYF. CDR3 nucleotide sequence: TGTGCCAGCTGTAAGGGACCAAGCTCTGGAAACACCATATATTTT.